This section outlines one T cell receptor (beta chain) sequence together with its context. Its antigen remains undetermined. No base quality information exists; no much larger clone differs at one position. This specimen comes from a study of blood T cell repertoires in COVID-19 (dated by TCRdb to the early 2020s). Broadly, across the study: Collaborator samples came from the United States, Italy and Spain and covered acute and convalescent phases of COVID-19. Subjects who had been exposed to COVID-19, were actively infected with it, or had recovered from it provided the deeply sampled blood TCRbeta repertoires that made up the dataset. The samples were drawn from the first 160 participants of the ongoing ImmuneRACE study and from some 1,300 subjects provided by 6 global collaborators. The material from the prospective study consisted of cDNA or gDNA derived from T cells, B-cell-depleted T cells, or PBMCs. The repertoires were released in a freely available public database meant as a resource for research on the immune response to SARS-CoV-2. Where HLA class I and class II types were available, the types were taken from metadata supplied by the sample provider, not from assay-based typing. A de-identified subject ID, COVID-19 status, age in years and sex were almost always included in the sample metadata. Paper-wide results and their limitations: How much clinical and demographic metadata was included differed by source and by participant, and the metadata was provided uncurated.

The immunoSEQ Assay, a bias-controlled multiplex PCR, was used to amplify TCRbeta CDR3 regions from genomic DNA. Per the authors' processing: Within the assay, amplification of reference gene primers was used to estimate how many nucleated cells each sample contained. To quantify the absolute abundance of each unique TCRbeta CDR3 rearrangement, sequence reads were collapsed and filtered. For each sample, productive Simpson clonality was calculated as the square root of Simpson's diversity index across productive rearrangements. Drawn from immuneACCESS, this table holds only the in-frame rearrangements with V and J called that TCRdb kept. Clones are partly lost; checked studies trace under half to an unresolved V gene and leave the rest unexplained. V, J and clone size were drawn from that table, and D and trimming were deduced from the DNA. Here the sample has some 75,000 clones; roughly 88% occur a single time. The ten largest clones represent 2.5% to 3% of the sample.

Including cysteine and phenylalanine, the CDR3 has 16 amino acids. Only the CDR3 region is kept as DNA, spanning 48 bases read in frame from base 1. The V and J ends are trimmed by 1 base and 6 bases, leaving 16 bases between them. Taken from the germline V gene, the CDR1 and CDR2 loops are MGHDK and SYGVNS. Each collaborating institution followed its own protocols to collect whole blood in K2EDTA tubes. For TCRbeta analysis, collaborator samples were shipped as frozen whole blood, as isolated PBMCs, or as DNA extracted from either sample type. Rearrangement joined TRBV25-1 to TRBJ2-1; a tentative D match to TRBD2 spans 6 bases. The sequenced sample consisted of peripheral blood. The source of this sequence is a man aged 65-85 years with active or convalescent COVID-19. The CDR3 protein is CASSELEGTLTNEQFF. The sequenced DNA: TGTGCCAGCAGTGAATTGGAGGGAACCTTAACCAATGAGCAGTTCTTC.